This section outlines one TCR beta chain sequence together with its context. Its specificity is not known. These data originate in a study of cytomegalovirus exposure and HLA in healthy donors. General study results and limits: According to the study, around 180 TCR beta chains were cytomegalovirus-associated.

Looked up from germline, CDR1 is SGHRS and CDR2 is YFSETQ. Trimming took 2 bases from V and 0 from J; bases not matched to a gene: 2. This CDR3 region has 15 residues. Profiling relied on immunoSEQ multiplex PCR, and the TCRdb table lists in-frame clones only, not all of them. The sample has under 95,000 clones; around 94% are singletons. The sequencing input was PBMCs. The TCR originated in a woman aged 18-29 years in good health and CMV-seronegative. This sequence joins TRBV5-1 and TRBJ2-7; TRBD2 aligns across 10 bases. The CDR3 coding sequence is TGCGCCAGCAGCTTCAAGCGGGAGGGCTCCTACGAGCAGTACTTC. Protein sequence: CASSFKREGSYEQYF.